Below, 28 T cell receptor beta chains from the same sample are listed, as sequenced in a study of identical twins. TCRdb recomputed calls from the 5' RACE reads with MiXCR, one row per CDR3 protein. The sample holds over 500,000 distinct CDR3 sequences, around 20% seen once. Separately, the same data were catalogued under a study of T cells expressing NK-cell markers.

The sample was CD4+ T cells sorted from blood. Receptors originate from a woman aged 18 to 35 in good health.

This clonotype was recorded a few times. The chain joins TRBV9 to TRBJ2-1, with TRBD2 as a possible D gene (6 bases). This CDR3 has 16 residues. Germline V gene sequence: CDR1 SGDLS, CDR2 YYNGEE. Trimming took 4 bases from V and 4 from J, leaving 18 bases between them. CDR3 sequence: CASSPLDGSGYNEQFF. The DNA of the CDR3 is TGTGCCAGCAGCCCTCTTGACGGGAGTGGGTACAATGAGCAGTTCTTC.

CDR3 region: CASSRDRGRTDTQYF. Written as DNA, the CDR3 is TGTGCCAGCAGCAGGGACAGGGGGCGAACAGATACGCAGTATTTT. This chain connects TRBV9 to TRBJ2-3; 12 nucleotides align to TRBD1. The germline gives CDR1 SGDLS, CDR2 YYNGEE. The CDR3 is made up of 15 amino acids. Trimming took 4 bases from V and 3 from J; bases not matched to a gene: 3.

V gene TRBV20-1 combines with J gene TRBJ2-1; tentative D call: TRBD2 (5 bases). This CDR3 is 15 amino acids long. CDR1 and CDR2 from the germline V gene are DFQATT and SNEGSKA (reference sequence). V lost 3 bases and J 5 bases, leaving 17 bases between the germline ends. The CDR3 DNA sequence: TGCAGTGCTAGGGGAGACCTTTTCTTGCACAATGAGCAGTTCTTC. Translating it yields CSARGDLFLHNEQFF.

The gene calls are TRBV7-9 and TRBJ1-2; 7 bases match TRBD1. The CDR3 length is 13 residues. J lost 4 bases, V lost 5 bases, and 4 bases had no gene match. Germline V CDR1 and CDR2: SEHNR, FQNEAQ (reference sequence). Here the CDR3 reads CASSRQGAYGYTF. The CDR3 region has the DNA TGTGCCAGCAGCCGACAGGGAGCCTATGGCTACACCTTC.

This clonotype was picked up a small number of times. The V gene is TRBV20-1, the J gene TRBJ2-3; 9 bases map to TRBD2. Germline CDR1 is DFQATT and CDR2 is SNEGSKA (reference sequence). This CDR3 comprises 17 residues. V trimming: 6 bases; J trimming: 1 base; junction bases outside the gene matches: 14. As DNA, the CDR3 is TGCAGTGCCAGGTCCATAGCGGGGGCGCTTCGCACAGATACGCAGTATTTT. Protein sequence: CSARSIAGALRTDTQYF.

The sample holds a few counts of this clonotype. The chain joins TRBV15 to TRBJ2-7; TRBD2 agrees at 7 bases. CDR1 is LNHNV and CDR2 is YYDKDF in the germline V gene (reference sequence). This CDR3 is 15 amino acids long. Trimming removed 0 bases from V and 3 bases from J; junction bases left unmatched: 5. DNA of the CDR3: TGTGCCACCAGCAGAGATAAGGGAGGGAGCTACGAGCAGTACTTC. It is translated as CATSRDKGGSYEQYF.

CDR3 nucleotide sequence: TGTGCCAGCAGACGGGGGACAGGTCTCCCCTCTGGGGCCAACGTCCTGACTTTC. Translation gives CASRRGTGLPSGANVLTF. The rearrangement links TRBV6-1 to TRBJ2-6, with 8 bases aligning to TRBD1. Germline trimming cut 6 bases from V and 0 bases from J; bases unmatched to any gene: 10. CDR1 is MNHNS and CDR2 is SASEGT in the germline V gene. The CDR3 sequence is 18 residues long.

The table lists this clonotype with many counts. The chain joins TRBV25-1 to TRBJ2-1; D gene ambiguous. The CDR3 totals 16 residues. V was cut by 1 base and J by 5 bases, with 15 bases left in between. CDR1 MGHDK and CDR2 SYGVNS come from the germline V gene. In DNA form, the CDR3 reads TGTGCCAGCAGTGAATCGGAGCCCCAACCCCACAATGAGCAGTTCTTC. Its translation is CASSESEPQPHNEQFF.

This clonotype has a count of ten or more. The chain couples TRBV12-3 or TRBV12-4 to TRBJ2-3; 11 nucleotides agree with TRBD2. The CDR3 covers 16 residues. V lost 5 bases, J lost 2 bases, and 6 bases stayed unmatched. CDR3 sequence (DNA): TGTGCCAGCAGTCCCCGACTAGCGGGGACCACAGATACGCAGTATTTT. It encodes CASSPRLAGTTDTQYF.

This clonotype was counted many times. This chain links TRBV29-1 with TRBJ2-1; TRBD1 is a possible D gene (6 bases). This CDR3 spans 13 amino acids. The germline V gene has CDR1 SQVTM and CDR2 ANQGSEA. Trimming cost V 4 bases and J 0 bases, with 7 bases left between them. In DNA, the CDR3 is TGCAGCGTTGTCAGGGGCTCCTACAATGAGCAGTTCTTC. This encodes CSVVRGSYNEQFF.

This clonotype was observed a few times. The chain carries TRBV7-8 and TRBJ1-1; 7 bases map to TRBD1. Per germline, CDR1 SGHVS and CDR2 FQNEAQ. The CDR3 length is 17 residues. The V and J ends lost 2 bases and 3 bases, in that order; junction bases with no gene match: 12. The CDR3 DNA sequence: TGTGCCAGCAGCTTAAACGACAGGGAGTGGTATTACACTGAAGCTTTCTTT. Translated: CASSLNDREWYYTEAFF. The full variable domain, its missing parts supplied by reference TRBV7-8 and TRBJ1-1, is GAGVSQSPRYKVAKRGQDVALRCDPISGHVSLFWYQQALGQGPEFLTYFQNEAQLDKSGLPSDRFFAERPEGSVSTLKIQRTQQEDSAVYLCASSLNDREWYYTEAFFGQGTRLTVV.

The rearrangement uses TRBV20-1 and TRBJ2-3; D is possibly TRBD1 or TRBD2 (7 bases each). The germline gives CDR1 DFQATT, CDR2 SNEGSKA (reference sequence). The CDR3 has 14 residues. The V gene lost 4 bases and the J gene lost 2 bases, with 13 bases spanning the gap. The CDR3 sequence is CSAISGGVTDTQYF. In nucleotides, the CDR3 is TGCAGTGCTATCTCAGGGGGGGTCACAGATACGCAGTATTTT.

This clonotype occurred a few times. V usage is TRBV6-1 and J usage is TRBJ2-2; 7 positions agree with TRBD1. With 6 bases clipped from V and 4 bases from J, the junction kept 5 bases outside the gene matches. The CDR3 is 14 amino acids. The germline V gene encodes CDR1 MNHNS and CDR2 SASEGT. The CDR3 region has the DNA TGTGCCAGCAGAGACAGGGTTCGCACCGGGGAGCTGTTTTTT. Its protein is CASRDRVRTGELFF.

The table lists this clonotype with many counts. The genes are TRBV4-3 and TRBJ2-1; 10 nucleotides agree with TRBD2. The CDR3 has 16 residues. The germline V gene encodes CDR1 LGHNA and CDR2 YSLEER. Trimming cost V 0 bases and J 8 bases; bases outside gene matches: 7. Here the CDR3 DNA reads TGCGCCAGCAGCCAAGATGAGCGGGAGGGCCGGCATGAGCAGTTCTTC. Translated: CASSQDEREGRHEQFF.

The chain links TRBV20-1 to TRBJ2-3; TRBD2 aligns across 8 bases. Trimming at V came to 6 bases and at J to 0 bases, leaving 8 bases not matched to a gene. The length of the CDR3 is 15 residues. Germline V gene data show CDR1 as DFQATT and CDR2 as SNEGSKA (reference sequence). In DNA form, the CDR3 reads TGCAGTGCCAGAAGACTAGCGTCTAGCACAGATACGCAGTATTTT. It translates to CSARRLASSTDTQYF.

The chain carries TRBV21-1 and TRBJ2-2; the tabulated D call, TRBD1, remains unverified against the DNA. TRBV21-1 is a documented pseudogene. The CDR3 runs 15 residues. CDR3 bases: TGTGCCAGCAGCCAGCCGGGACAGGGAGACGGGGAGCTGTTTTTT. As protein: CASSQPGQGDGELFF.

The gene calls are TRBV12-3 or TRBV12-4 and TRBJ2-7, with D possibly being TRBD1 (5 bases). V was clipped by 6 bases and J by 2 bases, with 14 bases between them. CDR3 length equals 14 residues. CDR3 protein: CASRYDSYTYEQYF. Written as DNA, the CDR3 is TGTGCCAGCAGATACGACAGTTACACCTACGAGCAGTACTTC.

This chain joins TRBV29-1 and TRBJ2-7; TRBD2 aligns across 8 bases. The CDR3 is 13 amino acids. With V trimmed by 5 bases and J by 6 bases, 9 bases remained unmatched. Germline V lookup: CDR1 SQVTM, CDR2 ANQGSEA. CDR3 residues: CSVYLTGGSEQYF. DNA for the CDR3: TGCAGCGTTTATTTGACGGGGGGGAGCGAGCAGTACTTC.

The chain has TRBV3-1 and TRBJ2-7; D is unresolved. CDR1 is LGHDT, CDR2 YNNKEL, per germline (reference sequence). CDR3 length: 14 residues. With 5 bases removed from V and 0 bases from J, the gap between germline ends came to 11 bases. Here the CDR3 DNA reads TGTGCCAGCAGCGATAACGCGATCTCCTACGAGCAGTACTTC. This translates into CASSDNAISYEQYF.

The rearrangement joins TRBV5-4 to TRBJ1-1; tentatively, D is TRBD1 (5 bases). Trimming pared 4 bases from V and 7 bases from J, leaving 11 bases between. This CDR3 contains 12 residues. Germline CDR1 is SGHNT and CDR2 is YYREEE (reference sequence). Here the CDR3 reads CASSRVGDEAFF. CDR3 DNA sequence: TGTGCCAGCAGCCGGGTGGGGGATGAAGCTTTCTTT. The full variable domain, in which reference TRBV5-4 and TRBJ1-1 provide the parts outside the CDR3, is ETGVTQSPTHLIKTRGQQVTLRCSSQSGHNTVSWYQQALGQGPQFIFQYYREEENGRGNFPPRFSGLQFPNYSSELNVNALELDDSALYLCASSRVGDEAFFGQGTRLTVV.

The chain has TRBV6-1 and TRBJ1-1, with TRBD1 as a possible D gene (5 bases). CDR1 and CDR2 from the germline V gene are MNHNS and SASEGT. Trimming took off 7 bases at V and 7 bases at J, with 16 bases between the two ends. CDR3 size: 13 residues. CDR3 nucleotide sequence: TGTGCCAGCACCCTCACGGGAGGGGATGAAGCTTTCTTT. The encoded protein is CASTLTGGDEAFF.

This clonotype has just one count. V gene TRBV10-3 combines with J gene TRBJ2-3, with D perhaps TRBD2 (6 bases). CDR3 length equals 14 residues. Trimming shortened V by 8 bases and J by 5 bases, and 17 bases separated the two germline ends. The V gene's germline CDR1 is ENHRY and CDR2 SYGVKD. For the CDR3, the DNA is TGTGCCATCGGGGAGGTGAGCACCCAAGATACGCAGTATTTT. This encodes CAIGEVSTQDTQYF.

The J gene is TRBJ2-1, the V gene TRBV7-9; D remains ambiguous. This CDR3 contains 15 residues. V lost 5 bases, J lost 4 bases, and 15 bases lay in between. The V gene's germline CDR1 is SEHNR and CDR2 FQNEAQ (reference sequence). CDR3 region: CASSLLRSTYNEQFF. The CDR3 DNA is TGTGCCAGCAGCCTACTGCGTTCTACTTACAATGAGCAGTTCTTC. Full variable domain (outside the CDR3, taken from reference TRBV7-9 and TRBJ2-1): DTGVSQNPRHKITKRGQNVTFRCDPISEHNRLYWYRQTLGQGPEFLTYFQNEAQLEKSRLLSDRFSAERPKGSFSTLEIQRTEQGDSAMYLCASSLLRSTYNEQFFGPGTRLTVL.

The chain uses TRBV6-4 and TRBJ2-3; 9 nucleotides line up with TRBD2. CDR3 length equals 15 residues. V lost 5 bases and J lost 3; bases outside the gene matches: 6. Per the germline V gene, CDR1 is MRHNA and CDR2 is SNTAGT. The CDR3 bases are TGTGCCAGCAGTATGGGACTAGCAGAGACAGATACGCAGTATTTT. This codes for CASSMGLAETDTQYF.

The rearrangement links TRBV29-1 to TRBJ2-1; D uncertain. Germline values: CDR1 SQVTM, CDR2 ANQGSEA. V gave up 3 bases and J gave up 1 base, with 10 bases separating them. CDR3 length: 14 residues. The CDR3 loop reads CSVEVAKSYNEQFF. CDR3 sequence (DNA): TGCAGCGTTGAGGTTGCGAAGTCCTACAATGAGCAGTTCTTC.

The genes are TRBV6-1 and TRBJ2-3; 9 bases are a match to TRBD1. The junction had 7 bases not matched to a gene; V was cut back by 6 bases and J by 6 bases. Germline loops: CDR1 MNHNS, CDR2 SASEGT. The CDR3 is made up of 14 amino acids. The DNA for the CDR3 is TGTGCCAGCAGCCAGGACAGGGGTCAGGATACGCAGTATTTT. It is translated as CASSQDRGQDTQYF.

The chain employs TRBV20-1 and TRBJ1-5; D might be TRBD1 (5 bases). This CDR3 has 14 amino acids. Per the germline V gene, CDR1 is DFQATT and CDR2 is SNEGSKA (reference sequence). Trimming pared 1 base from V and 8 bases from J, leaving 15 bases between. The CDR3 nucleotides are TGCAGTGCTAGAGGGTGGGACCCTCGGGAGCCCCAGCATTTT. Its translation is CSARGWDPREPQHF.

This chain joins TRBV10-1 and TRBJ1-2; D gene unclear. CDR3 length: 13 amino acids. V was shortened by 3 bases and J by 0 bases, with 5 bases between the two germline ends. Germline-derived CDR1 and CDR2 are WNHNN and SYGVQD (reference sequence). CDR3 DNA sequence: TGCGCCAGCAGTGACAGTGCTAACTATGGCTACACCTTC. Amino acids: CASSDSANYGYTF.